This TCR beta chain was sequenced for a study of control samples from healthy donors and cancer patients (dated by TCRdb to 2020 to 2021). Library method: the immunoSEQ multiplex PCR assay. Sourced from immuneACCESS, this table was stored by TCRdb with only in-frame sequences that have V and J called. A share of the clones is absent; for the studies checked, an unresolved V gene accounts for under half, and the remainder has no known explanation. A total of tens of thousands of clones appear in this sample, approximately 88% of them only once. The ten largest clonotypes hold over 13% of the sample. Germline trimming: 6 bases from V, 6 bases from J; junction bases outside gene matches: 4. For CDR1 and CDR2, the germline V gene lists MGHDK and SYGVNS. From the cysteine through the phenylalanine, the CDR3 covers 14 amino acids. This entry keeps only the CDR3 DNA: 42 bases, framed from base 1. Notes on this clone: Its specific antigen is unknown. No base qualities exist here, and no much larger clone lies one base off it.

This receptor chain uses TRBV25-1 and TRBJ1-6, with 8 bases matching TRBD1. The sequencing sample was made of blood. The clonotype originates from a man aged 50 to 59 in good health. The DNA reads TGTGCCAGCAGGGGGCAGGGGGCTAATTCACCCCTCCACTTT. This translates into CASRGQGANSPLHF.